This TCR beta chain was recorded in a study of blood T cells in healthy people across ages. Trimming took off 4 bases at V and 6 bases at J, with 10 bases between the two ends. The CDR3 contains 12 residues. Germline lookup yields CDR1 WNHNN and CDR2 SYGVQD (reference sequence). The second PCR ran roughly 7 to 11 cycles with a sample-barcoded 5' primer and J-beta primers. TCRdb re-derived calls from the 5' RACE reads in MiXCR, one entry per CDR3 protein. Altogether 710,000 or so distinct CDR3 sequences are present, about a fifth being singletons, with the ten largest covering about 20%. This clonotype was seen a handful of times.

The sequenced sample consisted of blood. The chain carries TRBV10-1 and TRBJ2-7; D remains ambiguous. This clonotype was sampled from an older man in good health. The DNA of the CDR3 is TGCGCCAGCAGTGTTGGGTATGGCGAGCAGTACTTC. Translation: CASSVGYGEQYF.